Following are 23 T cell receptor beta chains from one sample sequenced in a study of OX40 agonist ivuxolimab in advanced cancers. The assay was immunoSEQ multiplex PCR, and TCRdb's table has in-frame clones only and misses some. The profile shows 90,000 to 95,000 clones, around 80% of them singletons. The source material was CD4+ or CD8+ T cells sorted from blood, sampled in a trial of the OX40 agonist ivuxolimab. The source is an adult with an advanced solid tumor such as melanoma, head and neck, liver or kidney cancer.

The chain carries TRBV7-9 and TRBJ2-5; D is unresolved. Between the trimmed V and J ends, which lost 2 bases and 1 base, there was a span of 8 bases. Germline V gene lookup returns CDR1 SEHNR and CDR2 FQNEAQ (reference sequence). The CDR3 has 14 amino acids. The chain's CDR3 is CASSLSFPQETQYF. Written as DNA, the CDR3 is TGTGCCAGCAGCTTATCGTTCCCCCAAGAGACCCAGTACTTC.

The V gene is TRBV11-2, the J gene TRBJ1-5; D is perhaps TRBD1 (5 bases). Germline V gives CDR1 SGHAT, CDR2 FQNNGV. The CDR3 totals 14 residues. V was cut by 0 bases and J by 7 bases, with 10 bases left in between. The CDR3 DNA follows: TGTGCCAGCAGCTTAGATCAGGGTAGACAGCCCCAGCATTTT. This gives the protein CASSLDQGRQPQHF.

The chain carries TRBV30 and TRBJ2-2, with 13 bases fitting TRBD2. Germline CDR1 is GTSNPN and CDR2 is SVGIG (reference sequence). This CDR3 is 16 amino acids long. The V and J ends lost 2 bases and 7 bases, in that order; junction bases with no gene match: 7. CDR3 DNA sequence: TGTGCCTGGAGTTACGGACTAGCGGGGGTTATCGGGGAGCTGTTTTTT. It translates to CAWSYGLAGVIGELFF.

The V gene is TRBV28, the J gene TRBJ2-2; D gene ambiguous. Per the germline V gene, CDR1 is MDHEN and CDR2 is SYDVKM. Trimming shortened V by 4 bases and J by 5 bases, and 5 bases separated the two germline ends. CDR3 length: 12 amino acids. As DNA, the CDR3 is TGTGCCAGCAGTTCCTATACCGGGGAGCTGTTTTTT. Its protein is CASSSYTGELFF.

V gene TRBV19 combines with J gene TRBJ1-5; 7 bases agree with TRBD1. Germline V gives CDR1 LNHDA, CDR2 SQIVND (reference sequence). V lost 5 bases, J lost 6 bases, and 7 bases stayed unmatched. This CDR3 is 14 amino acids long. The CDR3: CASSWAGGRQPQHF. CDR3 DNA: TGTGCCAGTAGTTGGGCAGGGGGACGTCAGCCCCAGCATTTT.

The sample holds a few counts of this clone. This chain uses TRBV6-5 with TRBJ1-2; D is uncertain. The V end lost 2 bases, the J end lost 7 bases, and 14 bases lay between the germline ends. Germline loops: CDR1 MNHEY, CDR2 SVGAGI. The CDR3 covers 14 residues. Here the CDR3 reads CASSYGHLQPGYTF. Written as DNA, the CDR3 is TGTGCCAGCAGTTACGGGCATCTCCAACCTGGCTACACCTTC.

The rearrangement uses TRBV7-9 and TRBJ2-6; D gene ambiguous. V lost 5 bases and J lost 0, with 8 bases in between. Per germline, CDR1 SEHNR and CDR2 FQNEAQ (reference sequence). CDR3 length equals 15 residues. The CDR3 nucleotides are TGTGCCAGCAGCCCGGGCAGCTCTGGGGCCAACGTCCTGACTTTC. This gives the protein CASSPGSSGANVLTF.

This chain connects TRBV5-1 to TRBJ2-5; 9 nucleotides agree with TRBD1. Germline V CDR1 and CDR2: SGHRS, YFSETQ. Trimming removed 4 bases from V and 4 bases from J; junction bases left unmatched: 5. The CDR3 covers 14 residues. The DNA of the CDR3 is TGCGCCAGCAGCGACCACAGGGGGCCAGAGACCCAGTACTTC. It yields the protein CASSDHRGPETQYF.

This clone was counted ten times or more. The J gene is TRBJ1-5, the V gene TRBV30; maybe TRBD1 (6 bases). This CDR3 spans 16 amino acids. Trimming left V 3 bases short and J 4 bases short, with 19 bases between. Germline lookup yields CDR1 GTSNPN and CDR2 SVGIG (reference sequence). CDR3 DNA: TGTGCCTGGAGCCAAACAGGGCGTGAGATGAATCAGCCCCAGCATTTT. It translates to CAWSQTGREMNQPQHF.

The chain couples TRBV28 to TRBJ2-5; 8 bases align to TRBD2. The trim removed 2 bases at V and 5 bases at J, leaving 7 bases unmatched. This CDR3 region has 15 residues. Per germline, CDR1 MDHEN and CDR2 SYDVKM. The CDR3 DNA sequence: TGTGCCAGCAGTTTACCCCGCGGGGGGCAGGAGACCCAGTACTTC. Residues: CASSLPRGGQETQYF.

The chain uses TRBV10-3 and TRBJ1-3; D perhaps matches TRBD1 (6 bases). Germline CDR1 reads ENHRY; CDR2 reads SYGVKD. Trimming took off 7 bases at V and 1 base at J, with 14 bases between the two ends. The CDR3 consists of 15 residues. CDR3 in amino acids: CAITDGDISGNTIYF. Written as DNA, the CDR3 is TGTGCCATCACCGATGGGGACATTTCTGGAAACACCATATATTTT.

The chain employs TRBV18 and TRBJ1-2; the match to TRBD1 covers 7 bases. Germline-derived CDR1 and CDR2 are KGHSH and LQKENI. This CDR3 spans 14 amino acids. Trimming took 0 bases from V and 9 from J; bases not matched to a gene: 7. The CDR3 loop is CASSPPGTDLSYTF. The CDR3 DNA sequence: TGTGCCAGCTCACCACCCGGGACAGATTTGAGCTACACCTTC. The full variable domain, completed using reference TRBV18 and TRBJ1-2, is NAGVMQNPRHLVRRRGQEARLRCSPMKGHSHVYWYRQLPEEGLKFMVYLQKENIIDESGMPKERFSAEFPKEGPSILRIQQVVRGDSAAYFCASSPPGTDLSYTFGSGTRLTVV.

This clone has more than one count but fewer than ten. The chain joins TRBV4-1 to TRBJ1-2, with 9 bases that match TRBD1. V dropped 4 bases and J dropped 4; count of bases not matched to a gene: 10. The CDR3 is 16 amino acids. Germline lookup yields CDR1 MGHRA and CDR2 YSYEKL. For the CDR3, the DNA is TGCGCCAGCAGCCGGACACCGGGACAGGGAATCTATGGCTACACCTTC. It translates to CASSRTPGQGIYGYTF.

This clone showed up just once. The V call is TRBV5-1, the J call TRBJ2-7; a weak D match, TRBD2 (5 bases). The V gene lost 0 bases and the J gene lost 5 bases, with 15 bases spanning the gap. Looked up from germline, CDR1 is SGHRS and CDR2 is YFSETQ. The CDR3 is made up of 15 amino acids. CDR3 loop: CASSLDGRESDEQYV. The DNA for the CDR3 is TGCGCCAGCAGCTTGGACGGCCGGGAAAGCGACGAGCAGTACGTC.

CDR3 coding DNA: TGTGCCAGCAGTGACTCCAGGGCCCAGGGGGCGACAATTGGCTACACCTTC. Translated, it gives CASSDSRAQGATIGYTF. V is TRBV6-4 and J is TRBJ1-2, with 8 bases aligning to TRBD1. The CDR3 totals 17 residues. Losses at the gene ends were 0 bases for V and 7 bases for J; bases not matched to a gene: 13. Germline CDR1 MRHNA, CDR2 SNTAGT.

Worth noting for this clone: Other DNA sequences in the sample encode the same CDR3. The V gene is TRBV28, the J gene TRBJ1-5; possibly TRBD1 for D (5 bases). The V end lost 7 bases, the J end lost 4 bases, and 11 bases lay between the germline ends. Germline assignment: CDR1 MDHEN and CDR2 SYDVKM. The CDR3 has 13 residues. CDR3 loop: CASTDGGNQPQHF. The CDR3 DNA follows: TGTGCCAGCACCGACGGGGGAAATCAGCCCCAGCATTTT.

This clone turned up a few times. The V gene is TRBV4-2, the J gene TRBJ2-2; 7 nucleotides align to TRBD1. Germline CDR1 is LGHNA and CDR2 is YNFKEQ. The CDR3 length is 14 residues. Losses at the gene ends were 0 bases for V and 5 bases for J; bases not matched to a gene: 0. DNA for the CDR3: TGTGCCAGCAGCCAAGAACAGGGGACCGGGGAGCTGTTTTTT. It yields the protein CASSQEQGTGELFF.

The chain recombines TRBV5-6 with TRBJ2-7; a possible D gene is TRBD1 (6 bases). Trimming shortened V by 1 base and J by 3 bases, and 11 bases separated the two germline ends. The CDR3 is 14 amino acids. Per germline, CDR1 SGHDT and CDR2 YYEEEE. The CDR3 protein is CASSLFGGRYEQYV. DNA of the CDR3: TGTGCCAGCAGCTTGTTTGGGGGCCGCTACGAGCAGTACGTC.

This chain links TRBV5-6 with TRBJ2-1, with D possibly matching TRBD1 (5 bases). Germline lookup yields CDR1 SGHDT and CDR2 YYEEEE. The CDR3 extends over 15 amino acids. The ends were cut back, 2 bases at V and 1 base at J, with 10 bases in the middle. The DNA for the CDR3 is TGTGCCAGCAGCTTCAGACAGACTTCCTACAATGAGCAGTTCTTC. It encodes CASSFRQTSYNEQFF.

The rearrangement uses TRBV7-3 and TRBJ2-3, with TRBD2 matching 8 bases. Per the germline V gene, CDR1 is SGHTA and CDR2 is FQGTGA. The CDR3 is made up of 16 amino acids. The trim removed 2 bases at V and 2 bases at J, leaving 6 bases unmatched. The CDR3 sequence is CASSLGAGGPTDTQYF. Written as DNA, the CDR3 is TGTGCCAGCAGCTTAGGTGCGGGGGGCCCCACAGATACGCAGTATTTT. The variable domain in full, completed from reference TRBV7-3 and TRBJ2-3, reads GAGVSQTPSNKVTEKGKYVELRCDPISGHTALYWYRQSLGQGPEFLIYFQGTGAADDSGLPNDRFFAVRPEGSVSTLKIQRTERGDSAVYLCASSLGAGGPTDTQYFGPGTRLTVL.

The chain uses TRBV6-5 and TRBJ2-1, with a possible D match to TRBD2 (5 bases). The CDR3 spans 12 residues. The germline gives CDR1 MNHEY, CDR2 SVGAGI. The V end was cut by 5 bases, the J end by 10 bases, with 12 bases between. This CDR3 is CASSEGWREQFF. The CDR3 nucleotides are TGTGCCAGCAGTGAGGGATGGCGAGAGCAGTTCTTC.

This chain links TRBV30 with TRBJ2-1; 9 bases align to TRBD2. Trimming took 0 bases from V and 10 from J; bases not matched to a gene: 10. Looked up from germline, CDR1 is GTSNPN and CDR2 is SVGIG (reference sequence). The CDR3 spans 15 residues. This CDR3 reads CAWSVQAGGKQEQFF. The CDR3 DNA sequence: TGTGCCTGGAGTGTTCAAGCGGGGGGAAAACAAGAGCAGTTCTTC.

The rearrangement uses TRBV6-5 and TRBJ2-7, with D uncertain. Deletions cut 2 bases from V and 6 bases from J, with 14 bases between. The CDR3 sequence is 14 residues long. CDR1 and CDR2 (germline): MNHEY, SVGAGI. The CDR3 is CASSYGQASVEQYF. CDR3 nucleotides: TGTGCCAGCAGTTACGGGCAGGCGTCGGTCGAGCAGTACTTC.